The 27 T cell receptor beta chains given below trace back to one sample, sequenced in a study of Graves' ophthalmopathy and Graves' hyperthyroidism. TCR beta CDR3 amplification used RNA transcripts. The first-round RT-PCR employed HTBI primers together with the Qiagen OneStep RT-PCR kit. A multiplex PCR was then performed as the second round. From the multiplex PCR reads, TCRdb called clonotypes with MiXCR, one entry per CDR3 protein. The sample lists 740,000 or so distinct CDR3 sequences; 35% to 50% were seen once. The sequencing input was peripheral blood. These receptors were obtained from an adult man with Graves' ophthalmopathy.

This clonotype appeared a few times. This chain uses TRBV6-1 with TRBJ1-1, with unresolved D. The CDR3 runs 15 residues. The germline V gene encodes CDR1 MNHNS and CDR2 SASEGT. Trimming left V 5 bases short and J 7 bases short, with 20 bases between. The CDR3 DNA sequence: TGTGCCAGCAGTCCACCTAAGGAGACACCAATTGAAGCTTTCTTT. It translates to CASSPPKETPIEAFF.

The V and J genes are TRBV29-1 and TRBJ1-1; 9 bases line up with TRBD1. The length of the CDR3 is 12 residues. V was pared by 0 bases and J by 10 bases, with 3 bases of the junction left unmatched. CDR1 SQVTM and CDR2 ANQGSEA come from the germline V gene. CDR3: CSVEEGTGRAFF. In DNA form, the CDR3 reads TGCAGCGTTGAAGAAGGGACAGGGAGAGCTTTCTTT.

Concerning this clonotype: One end of the junction does not line up with germline, which may come from a read error. The chain recombines TRBV7-9 with TRBJ2-7; possibly TRBD2 for D (5 bases). This CDR3 has 12 residues. The germline V gene encodes CDR1 SEHNR and CDR2 FQNEAQ (reference sequence). The CDR3 sequence: CAGSLWRAEQRF. For the CDR3, the DNA is TGTGCCGGCAGCTTATGGCGGGCAGAACAGCGCTTC. The full variable domain, with the rest looked up from reference TRBV7-9 and TRBJ2-7, is DTGVSQNPRHKITKRGQNVTFRCDPISEHNRLYWYRQTLGQGPEFLTYFQNEAQLEKSRLLSDRFSAERPKGSFSTLEIQRTEQGDSAMYLCAGSLWRAEQRFGPGTRLTVT.

This clonotype has just a few counts. The V gene is TRBV19, the J gene TRBJ1-3, with 7 bases fitting TRBD1. CDR1 LNHDA and CDR2 SQIVND come from the germline V gene (reference sequence). With 2 bases clipped from V and 0 bases from J, the junction kept 7 bases outside the gene matches. This CDR3 comprises 17 residues. The CDR3, as DNA: TGTGCCAGTAGTATACGGACAGGAAGCGCCTCTGGAAACACCATATATTTT. Its translation is CASSIRTGSASGNTIYF.

The V gene is TRBV25-1, the J gene TRBJ2-2; TRBD1 matches at 9 bases. The CDR3 totals 15 residues. Germline V gene sequence: CDR1 MGHDK, CDR2 SYGVNS. V trimming: 8 bases; J trimming: 3 bases; junction bases outside the gene matches: 7. This CDR3 is CASEGQGGYTGELFF. The CDR3 DNA reads as TGTGCCAGCGAGGGACAGGGAGGTTACACCGGGGAGCTGTTTTTT.

This clonotype was detected ten times or more. CDR3 in DNA: TGTGCCAGCAGCTTAACGCCGGGTGGTGAGCAGTACTTC. Amino acids: CASSLTPGGEQYF. The V and J genes are TRBV7-3 and TRBJ2-7, with D unresolved. With 0 bases removed from V and 7 bases from J, the gap between germline ends came to 10 bases. Per the germline V gene, CDR1 is SGHTA and CDR2 is FQGTGA. The CDR3 extends over 13 amino acids.

A few counts support this clonotype. The CDR3: CSASRGPTQPQHF. The CDR3 DNA is TGCAGTGCTAGTAGGGGCCCCACTCAGCCCCAGCATTTT. This chain connects TRBV20-1 to TRBJ1-5; possible D gene TRBD1, 5 bases. V was trimmed by 3 bases and J by 6 bases, leaving 12 bases between them. Germline assignment: CDR1 DFQATT and CDR2 SNEGSKA (reference sequence). The CDR3 contains 13 residues.

The rearrangement uses TRBV19 and TRBJ2-6, with D possibly being TRBD1 (5 bases). The CDR3 has 17 amino acids. The V gene's germline CDR1 is LNHDA and CDR2 SQIVND (reference sequence). V gave up 4 bases and J gave up 4 bases, with 17 bases separating them. The DNA of the CDR3 is TGTGCCAGTAGTAGCCTCCGGCAGGGCTCCGGGGCCAACGTCCTGACTTTC. Translating it yields CASSSLRQGSGANVLTF.

This clonotype was observed a few times. The V call is TRBV12-3 or TRBV12-4, the J call TRBJ2-2; D gene ambiguous. Trimming pared 6 bases from V and 6 bases from J, leaving 5 bases between. This CDR3 has 11 amino acids. The CDR3 loop reads CASREAGELFF. CDR3 DNA sequence: TGTGCCAGCAGGGAAGCCGGGGAGCTGTTTTTT.

J is TRBJ1-5 and V is TRBV6-1; D may be TRBD1 (6 bases). This CDR3 has 15 residues. CDR1 is MNHNS and CDR2 is SASEGT in the germline V gene. Deletions cut 5 bases from V and 4 bases from J, with 15 bases between. The CDR3 sequence: CASSTTGLWNQPQHF. For the CDR3, the DNA is TGTGCCAGCAGTACCACAGGGCTTTGGAATCAGCCCCAGCATTTT.

This rearrangement joins TRBV7-8 to TRBJ2-7; 7 nucleotides agree with TRBD2. The V gene's germline CDR1 is SGHVS and CDR2 FQNEAQ. V dropped 4 bases and J dropped 5; count of bases not matched to a gene: 11. CDR3 length: 15 amino acids. For the CDR3, the DNA is TGTGCCAGCAGCTCCGGGCCCGGGGGGTTCAACGAGCAGTACTTC. Translated, it gives CASSSGPGGFNEQYF.

The rearrangement uses TRBV25-1 and TRBJ1-2, with 7 bases matching TRBD1. This CDR3 contains 13 residues. Per the germline V gene, CDR1 is MGHDK and CDR2 is SYGVNS. The ends lost 9 bases at V and 3 bases at J; junction bases unmatched: 7. The CDR3 DNA sequence: TGTGCCAGTCTTATTACAGGGGACTATGGCTACACCTTC. Translating gives CASLITGDYGYTF.

A few counts support this clonotype. This sequence joins TRBV6-5 and TRBJ1-3, with unresolved D. V lost 2 bases and J lost 0, with 14 bases in between. This CDR3 has 17 residues. Germline values: CDR1 MNHEY, CDR2 SVGAGI. The CDR3 loop is CASSYSGSVFSGNTIYF. In nucleotides, the CDR3 is TGTGCCAGCAGTTACAGTGGGTCCGTCTTCTCTGGAAACACCATATATTTT.

A word on this clonotype: A read error may be the cause here, since a much bigger clone is one base away. This chain uses TRBV10-3 with TRBJ2-7; maybe TRBD1 (6 bases). The germline V gene has CDR1 ENHRY and CDR2 SYGVKD. This CDR3 spans 14 amino acids. The CDR3 DNA reads as TGTACCATCAGTGAAGGAGAGGGGGAGTACGAGCAGTACTTC. As protein: CTISEGEGEYEQYF.

The CDR3 DNA is TGTGCCAGCAGCACCCGACAGGGCCAGGAGACCCAGTACTTC. This translates into CASSTRQGQETQYF. J is TRBJ2-5 and V is TRBV5-8, with 7 bases that match TRBD1. Germline-derived CDR1 and CDR2 are SGHTS and YDEGEE. Losses at the gene ends were 4 bases for V and 5 bases for J; bases not matched to a gene: 8. The CDR3 length is 14 residues.

This clonotype has a count of ten or more. This rearrangement joins TRBV7-9 to TRBJ1-6; no clear D. The V gene's germline CDR1 is SEHNR and CDR2 FQNEAQ (reference sequence). Trimming pared 2 bases from V and 7 bases from J, leaving 6 bases between. The CDR3 spans 13 residues. The CDR3 reads CASSLRTNSPLHF. DNA of the CDR3: TGTGCCAGCAGCTTACGAACGAATTCACCCCTCCACTTT.

This clonotype was seen ten or more times. The chain employs TRBV7-2 and TRBJ1-1; no firm D call. This CDR3 has 13 amino acids. Germline values: CDR1 SGHTA, CDR2 FQGNSA. V was pared by 5 bases and J by 0 bases, with 7 bases between. CDR3 sequence: CASSPDMNTEAFF. The CDR3 coding sequence is TGTGCCAGCAGCCCCGACATGAACACTGAAGCTTTCTTT.

V and J are TRBV6-1 and TRBJ2-5; possibly TRBD2 for D (6 bases). The V end lost 6 bases, the J end lost 3 bases, and 17 bases lay between the germline ends. Germline assignment: CDR1 MNHNS and CDR2 SASEGT. The CDR3 consists of 15 residues. CDR3 sequence: CASSEGRGREETQYF. CDR3 nucleotides: TGTGCCAGCAGCGAGGGGCGGGGACGAGAAGAGACCCAGTACTTC.

This clonotype was recorded many times. The J gene is TRBJ1-6, the V gene TRBV10-1, with TRBD1 matching 7 bases. Germline CDR1 WNHNN, CDR2 SYGVQD (reference sequence). Trimming took 5 bases from V and 9 from J; bases not matched to a gene: 4. There are 13 residues in the CDR3. Here the CDR3 reads CASSPDRASPLHF. DNA of the CDR3: TGCGCCAGCAGTCCCGACAGGGCTTCACCCCTCCACTTT.

This clonotype was observed many times. The rearrangement uses TRBV20-1 and TRBJ2-7; D is possibly TRBD2 (5 bases). The V gene lost 4 bases and the J gene lost 3 bases, with 10 bases spanning the gap. The CDR3 contains 12 residues. Germline-derived CDR1 and CDR2 are DFQATT and SNEGSKA (reference sequence). CDR3 residues: CSANDRDYEQYF. CDR3 bases: TGCAGTGCTAATGACCGGGACTACGAGCAGTACTTC.

This clonotype was observed a few times. CDR3 region: CASSWGSGVTGELFF. For the CDR3, the DNA is TGTGCCAGCAGCTGGGGTAGCGGGGTCACCGGGGAGCTGTTTTTT. J is TRBJ2-2 and V is TRBV7-3, with 8 bases that match TRBD2. The CDR3 runs 15 residues. Germline loops: CDR1 SGHTA, CDR2 FQGTGA. V shed 4 bases, J shed 4 bases, and the junction held 5 bases outside the gene matches.

The CDR3 sequence: CASSPRGIYEQYF. CDR3 nucleotide sequence: TGTGCCAGCAGCCCCCGAGGAATTTACGAGCAGTACTTC. The rearrangement links TRBV7-2 to TRBJ2-7; no firm D call. V was trimmed by 5 bases and J by 4 bases, leaving 12 bases between them. The CDR3 runs to 13 residues. Germline V gene data show CDR1 as SGHTA and CDR2 as FQGNSA.

This clonotype was counted many times. This chain joins TRBV7-9 and TRBJ1-5; D might be TRBD1 (5 bases). The ends were cut back, 2 bases at V and 7 bases at J, with 9 bases in the middle. From germline, CDR1 is SEHNR and CDR2 FQNEAQ (reference sequence). This CDR3 is 13 amino acids long. CDR3 in DNA: TGTGCCAGCAGCTTAAGCGGGGACCAGCCCCAGCATTTT. Residues: CASSLSGDQPQHF.

This clonotype was counted ten times or more. V gene TRBV5-8 combines with J gene TRBJ2-5; D may be TRBD1 (6 bases). The CDR3 is 15 residues long. Germline CDR1 SGHTS, CDR2 YDEGEE. V was clipped by 4 bases and J by 2 bases, with 15 bases between them. The CDR3 DNA reads TGTGCCAGCAGCCCTACGTATGGACAGCAAGAGACCCAGTACTTC. Residues: CASSPTYGQQETQYF.

The V and J genes are TRBV25-1 and TRBJ1-4, with unresolved D. The germline V gene encodes CDR1 MGHDK and CDR2 SYGVNS. Between the trimmed V and J ends, which lost 8 bases and 3 bases, there was a span of 16 bases. The CDR3 is 15 amino acids. The CDR3, as DNA: TGTGCCAGCTCATCAACCCAGCGAGCTAATGAAAAACTGTTTTTT. Translation gives CASSSTQRANEKLFF.

Of note for this clonotype: The CDR3 does not close with the conserved phenylalanine or tryptophan, likely indicating a read error. J is TRBJ1-2 and V is TRBV20-1; 11 bases fit TRBD1. Germline lookup yields CDR1 DFQATT and CDR2 SNEGSKA (reference sequence). Trimming removed 5 bases from V and 6 bases from J; junction bases left unmatched: 5. CDR3 length: 13 residues. CDR3 bases: TGCAGTGCTCGGACAGGGGGCTACGATGGCTACACCCTC. Protein sequence: CSARTGGYDGYTL.

This clonotype was detected many times. Its ends do not fully match the called genes, so a read error is possible. The chain joins TRBV7-7 to TRBJ1-2; the D gene is possibly TRBD1 (5 bases). The germline V gene encodes CDR1 SSHAT and CDR2 FNYEAQ (reference sequence). CDR3 size: 14 residues. The DNA of the CDR3 is TGTGCTAGCAGCTTAGTACCAGGGACCGACGGCTACACCTTC. Amino acids: CASSLVPGTDGYTF.